This T cell receptor (beta chain) derives from a study of shared clonotypes between healthy human individuals (dated by TCRdb to 2018 to 2020). At the level of the whole study: Three men and a couple of women, aged 18 to 49 years, made up the cohort. Libraries were prepared and TCR repertoires were sequenced by different laboratories using diverse techniques, in order to increase sequencing depth and limit assay-specific biases. Leukapheresis yielded between about 0.94 and 10 billion PBMCs per donor. The study deeply sequenced blood TCR repertoires of five healthy adults to estimate repertoire size and the extent of clonotype sharing between individuals. Paper-wide results and their limitations: Pairwise subsampling indicated that sequencing depth was expected to affect the degree of clonotype sharing among donors. Sampling was restricted to blood, and TCR repertoires in tissues likely differ from the TCR repertoires found in blood. The genetic and exposure-history diversity represented was limited by the small number of donors.

On this clone itself: Its cognate antigen has yet to be identified. The input lacks base qualities; no much larger clone sits a single base away.

From the germline V gene, CDR1 is MGHRA and CDR2 is YSYEKL. The V end loses 2 bases and the J end loses 1 base, and a stretch of 9 bases separates them. The CDR3, cysteine through phenylalanine, is 15 amino acids long. The retained sequence is limited to the CDR3, 45 bases, with the frame set at the first base. The donors were healthy, HIV-negative adults with no recently reported acute infections or vaccinations. Only Caucasian adults living in Nashville, Tennessee, USA were represented among the donors. In the unsorted samples, some 94 million PBMCs were counted, and genomic DNA was extracted using the QIAamp DNA Blood Mini kit. Blood was obtained by leukapheresis, after which PBMCs were separated by Ficoll-Histopaque density gradient centrifugation and cryopreserved in liquid nitrogen vapor phase. TCR CDR3 regions were amplified from genomic DNA by multiplex PCR using the deep immunoSEQ assay. For each cell subset, the extracted genomic DNA was distributed evenly across all wells of several immunoSEQ 96-well plates, and each plate served as one replicate. For unsorted PBMC, each replicate PCR was loaded with around 300 ng genomic DNA, equivalent to roughly 31,000 T cell genomes. Genomic DNA from unsorted PBMC was sequenced over ten immunoSEQ deep assay plates. The purified libraries were quantified using a Qubit 3.0 fluorometer, sized with a Bioanalyzer 2100, and then quantified again using the KAPA Library Quantification kit. Every immunoSEQ 96-well plate was sequenced on a dedicated single-read 150-cycle Illumina NextSeq 550 flow cell. From the authors' description of their analysis: The immunoSEQ output contained only junctional sequences without quality scores, so filtering could not match that applied to full-length reads. To assign V/J genes and CDR3, sequences were annotated against IMGT germline references using PyIR, a Python wrapper for IgBLAST v1.9. Reads were removed for weak V/J assignments (E-value above 1e-6), missing CDR3, stop codons, out-of-frame junctions, or ambiguous translated residues. A V3J clonotype was defined by an identical inferred V gene, J gene, and CDR3 amino acid sequence. Percentage overlap between repertoires was calculated by dividing the number of shared unique clonotypes by the size of the smaller repertoire. Richness of each repertoire was evaluated using RTK rarefaction, the Chao1 estimator, and Recon v2.1 estimates of unobserved clonotypes. Held by TCRdb, this immuneACCESS table contains in-frame sequences only and omits some clones. Under half of the omission traces to an unresolved V gene where checked; the cause of the rest is unknown. That table furnishes V, J and clone size, whereas the DNA furnished D and trimming. Here the sample has nearly 500,000 clones; about 79% occur a single time. 10% to 15% of the sample belongs to the ten largest clones.

The specimen sequenced was PBMCs. The rearrangement combines TRBV4-1 with TRBJ1-5, with no reliable assignment of the D segment. The sequence was collected from a woman between 40 and 55 years old in good health. Some clones in this sample may be carry-over from other donors' samples. The CDR3 reads CASSQFVRSNQPQHF. The DNA sequence follows: TGCGCCAGCAGCCAATTTGTCAGGAGCAATCAGCCCCAGCATTTT.